These T cell receptor beta chains were read from a single sample in a study of immune evolution from preneoplasia to lung adenocarcinoma. Sequencing used immunoSEQ multiplex PCR; TCRdb keeps in-frame clones, though not all of them. The table lists some 9,900 clones, 75% to 80% of them singletons. Sequencing input: FFPE minimally invasive lung adenocarcinoma tissue. These receptors were taken from a person between 70 and 80 years old with lung adenocarcinoma. Both conserved end residues are part of each CDR3. A D gene is named only where the DNA matches it firmly. Where a row states a size, it is once, few, many or the class of an expanded clone; other rows omit it.

J gene: TRBJ1-1
V gene: TRBV19
D gene: TRBD1
clone size: NA
CDR3 DNA: TGTGTCGTAAGGGGGCGCAGGGACACTGAAGCTTTCTTT
CDR3 protein: CVVRGRRDTEAFF

J gene: TRBJ1-1
V gene: TRBV4-2
D gene: TRBD1
clone size: once
CDR3 DNA: TGTGCCAGCAGCCAGGGGGGGACAGCTGAAGCTTTCTTT
CDR3 protein: CASSQGGTAEAFF

J gene: TRBJ1-1
V gene: TRBV29-1
D gene: TRBD1
clone size: NA
CDR3 DNA: TGCAGCGTTGCTAGCCCGACAGGGACCACTGAAGCTTTCTTT
CDR3 protein: CSVASPTGTTEAFF

J gene: TRBJ1-4
V gene: TRBV4-1
D gene: NA
clone size: NA
CDR3 DNA: TGCGCCAGCAGCCAGGGGGAGGGTGATTGGGAAAAACTGTTTTTT
CDR3 protein: CASSQGEGDWEKLFF

J gene: TRBJ1-3
V gene: TRBV7-9
D gene: TRBD1
clone size: NA
CDR3 DNA: TGTGCCAGCAGCTTGGGACAGGTCTCTGGAAACACCATATATTTT
CDR3 protein: CASSLGQVSGNTIYF

J gene: TRBJ1-1
V gene: TRBV6-1
D gene: NA
clone size: NA
CDR3 DNA: TGTGCCAGCAGTGTAGGTGTTGGGGGAAAAAACACTGAAGCTTTCTTT
CDR3 protein: CASSVGVGGKNTEAFF

J gene: TRBJ1-1
V gene: TRBV6-6
D gene: NA
clone size: NA
CDR3 DNA: TGTGCCAGCAGGAGACAGACCACTGAAGCTTTCTTT
CDR3 protein: CASRRQTTEAFF

J gene: TRBJ2-7
V gene: TRBV28
D gene: NA
clone size: NA
CDR3 DNA: TGTGCCAGCAGTTCCGGTAATCGGGGCCGCTACGAGCAGTACTTC
CDR3 protein: CASSSGNRGRYEQYF

J gene: TRBJ1-2
V gene: TRBV28
D gene: TRBD1
clone size: NA
CDR3 DNA: TGTGCCAGCAGTGGGACAGGGGGCGCTAACTATGGCTACACCTTC
CDR3 protein: CASSGTGGANYGYTF

J gene: TRBJ2-3
V gene: TRBV11-2
D gene: TRBD2
clone size: once
CDR3 DNA: TGTGCCAGCAGCCAGACTAGCGGGAGTAGTGCAGATACGCAGTATTTT
CDR3 protein: CASSQTSGSSADTQYF

J gene: TRBJ2-5
V gene: TRBV20-1
D gene: NA
clone size: NA
CDR3 DNA: TGCAGTGCTCCGACTATAGAGACCCAGTACTTC
CDR3 protein: CSAPTIETQYF

J gene: TRBJ2-1
V gene: TRBV19
D gene: TRBD2
clone size: NA
CDR3 DNA: TGTGCCAGTAACGTCCAAGCGGGGATGCTTTACAATGAGCAGTTCTTC
CDR3 protein: CASNVQAGMLYNEQFF

J gene: TRBJ1-6
V gene: TRBV28
D gene: NA
clone size: NA
CDR3 DNA: TGTGCCAGCAGTCCATCAGGGAGTTGGTCACCCCTCCACTTT
CDR3 protein: CASSPSGSWSPLHF

J gene: TRBJ2-5
V gene: TRBV30
D gene: NA
clone size: once
CDR3 DNA: TGTGCCTGGAGAAATCAGGGTGTCCAGACCCAGTACTTC
CDR3 protein: CAWRNQGVQTQYF

J gene: TRBJ1-1
V gene: TRBV6-5
D gene: NA
clone size: few
CDR3 DNA: TGTGCCAGCCAGTCGGTCCAGAAGAACACTGAAGCTTTCTTT
CDR3 protein: CASQSVQKNTEAFF